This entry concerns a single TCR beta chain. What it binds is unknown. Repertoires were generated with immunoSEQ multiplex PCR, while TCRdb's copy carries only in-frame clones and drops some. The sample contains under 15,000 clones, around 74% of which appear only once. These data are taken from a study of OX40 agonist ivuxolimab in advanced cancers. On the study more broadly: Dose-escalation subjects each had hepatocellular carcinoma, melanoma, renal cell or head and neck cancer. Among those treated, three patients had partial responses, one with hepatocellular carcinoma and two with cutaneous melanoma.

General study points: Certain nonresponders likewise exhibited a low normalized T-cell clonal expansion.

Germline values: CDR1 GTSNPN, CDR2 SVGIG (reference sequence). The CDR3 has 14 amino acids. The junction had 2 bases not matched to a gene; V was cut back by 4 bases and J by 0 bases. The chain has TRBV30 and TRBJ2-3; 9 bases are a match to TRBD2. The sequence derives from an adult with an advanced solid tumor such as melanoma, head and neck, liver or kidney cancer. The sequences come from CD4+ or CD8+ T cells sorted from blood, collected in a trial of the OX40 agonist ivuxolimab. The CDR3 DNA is TGTGCCTGGAACCTAGCGGGGAGCACAGATACGCAGTATTTT. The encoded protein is CAWNLAGSTDTQYF.